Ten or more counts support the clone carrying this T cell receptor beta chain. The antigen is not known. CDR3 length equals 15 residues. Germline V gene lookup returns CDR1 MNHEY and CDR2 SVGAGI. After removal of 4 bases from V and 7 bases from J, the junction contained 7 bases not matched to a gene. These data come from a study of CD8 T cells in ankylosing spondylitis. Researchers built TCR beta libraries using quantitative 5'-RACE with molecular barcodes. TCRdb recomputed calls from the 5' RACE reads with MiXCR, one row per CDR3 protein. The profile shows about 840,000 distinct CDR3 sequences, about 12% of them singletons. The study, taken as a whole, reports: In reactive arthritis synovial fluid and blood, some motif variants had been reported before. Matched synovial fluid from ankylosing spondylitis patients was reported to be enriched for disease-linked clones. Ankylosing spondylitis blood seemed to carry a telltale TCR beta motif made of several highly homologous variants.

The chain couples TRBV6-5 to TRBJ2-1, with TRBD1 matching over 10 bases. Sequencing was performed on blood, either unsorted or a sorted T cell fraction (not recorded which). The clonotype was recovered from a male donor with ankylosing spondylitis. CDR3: CASSFPGQGRNEQFF. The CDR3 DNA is TGTGCCAGCAGTTTTCCGGGACAGGGGAGGAATGAGCAGTTCTTC.